The 7 T cell receptor beta chains below were found in one sample sequenced in a study of cytomegalovirus exposure and HLA in healthy donors. PCR primers comprised 60 Vbeta and 13 Jbeta primers. The method was immunoSEQ multiplex PCR; TCRdb's version includes in-frame clones alone and lacks a portion of them. Among about 260,000 clones listed, 84% were seen once. The sequencing input was PBMCs. All receptors derive from a woman in her forties in good health and CMV-seropositive.

V gene TRBV6-5 combines with J gene TRBJ1-2, with a weak D call TRBD1 (5 bases). CDR3 length equals 15 residues. Germline assignment: CDR1 MNHEY and CDR2 SVGAGI. The ends were cut back, 4 bases at V and 0 bases at J, with 12 bases in the middle. The CDR3: CASSSRGGTNYGYTF. CDR3 sequence (DNA): TGTGCCAGCAGTTCCCGGGGGGGTACTAACTATGGCTACACCTTC.

The chain combines TRBV4-2 with TRBJ1-2; 9 bases agree with TRBD1. V was clipped by 4 bases and J by 6 bases; unmatched bases: 0. The CDR3 runs 12 residues. Germline CDR1 is LGHNA and CDR2 is YNFKEQ. This CDR3 is CASSRQGDGYTF. The CDR3 bases are TGTGCCAGCAGCCGACAGGGGGATGGCTACACCTTC.

This clone was detected once. The J gene is TRBJ2-2, the V gene TRBV18, with unresolved D. The CDR3 runs 13 residues. Between the trimmed V and J ends, which lost 3 bases and 5 bases, there was a span of 7 bases. CDR1 KGHSH and CDR2 LQKENI come from the germline V gene. The CDR3 loop is CASSPPPTGELFF. Here the CDR3 DNA reads TGTGCCAGCTCACCCCCCCCAACCGGGGAGCTGTTTTTT.

Only one count was recorded for this clone. V usage is TRBV29-1 and J usage is TRBJ2-5, with D perhaps matching TRBD1 (6 bases). The germline V gene has CDR1 SQVTM and CDR2 ANQGSEA. CDR3 length: 13 amino acids. The V gene lost 8 bases and the J gene lost 2 bases, with 15 bases spanning the gap. The CDR3 sequence is CSTQGPSQETQYF. CDR3 nucleotide sequence: TGCAGCACACAGGGTCCCTCACAAGAGACCCAGTACTTC.

The chain employs TRBV7-2 and TRBJ1-2; D is unclear. V was cut by 3 bases and J by 7 bases, with 18 bases left in between. The CDR3 length is 15 residues. From germline, CDR1 is SGHTA and CDR2 FQGNSA. The CDR3 protein is CASSFSPTSRIGYTF. As DNA, the CDR3 is TGTGCCAGCAGCTTTAGTCCGACATCCAGGATTGGCTACACCTTC.

The CDR3 sequence is CASSDSLLAGGEGAEQFF. The CDR3 bases are TGTGCCAGCAGCGACAGCTTACTAGCGGGAGGTGAAGGCGCTGAGCAGTTCTTC. This rearrangement joins TRBV21-1 to TRBJ2-1; the D segment call TRBD2 is taken from the table without a DNA check. TRBV21-1 is a pseudogene segment. CDR3 size: 18 residues.

V and J are TRBV30 and TRBJ2-3; 10 positions agree with TRBD2. With 6 bases clipped from V and 2 bases from J, the junction kept 5 bases outside the gene matches. Germline V gene sequence: CDR1 GTSNPN, CDR2 SVGIG (reference sequence). This CDR3 is 14 amino acids long. The CDR3 DNA reads TGTGCCTGCGAGACTAGCGGGCTCACAGATACGCAGTATTTT. Amino acids: CACETSGLTDTQYF.